These 14 T cell receptor beta chains were sequenced from one sample in a study of cytomegalovirus exposure and HLA in healthy donors. Both 60 Vbeta primers and 13 Jbeta primers went into the PCR. This table comes from immunoSEQ multiplex PCR, and its TCRdb copy is limited to in-frame clones, with some not included. The data contain 150,000 to 200,000 clones, less than 90% of them singletons. Material: PBMCs. Receptor source: a man aged 18 to 29 in good health and CMV-seronegative.

V is TRBV7-2 and J is TRBJ2-7, with 7 positions matching TRBD2. Looked up from germline, CDR1 is SGHTA and CDR2 is FQGNSA. The CDR3 is 14 amino acids. J gave up 1 base and V 5 bases, and 5 bases lay outside the gene matches. This chain's CDR3 is CASSRGRQSYEQYF. As DNA, the CDR3 is TGTGCCAGCAGCCGCGGGAGACAGTCCTACGAGCAGTACTTC.

The chain employs TRBV5-1 and TRBJ2-4, with 8 positions matching TRBD2. Germline lookup yields CDR1 SGHRS and CDR2 YFSETQ. V dropped 1 base and J dropped 0; count of bases not matched to a gene: 3. The CDR3 is made up of 16 amino acids. CDR3 coding DNA: TGCGCCAGCAGCTTGACTAGCGGACTAGCCAAAAACATTCAGTACTTC. It codes for CASSLTSGLAKNIQYF.

The V gene is TRBV9, the J gene TRBJ1-5; 7 positions match TRBD1. In germline, CDR1 is SGDLS, CDR2 YYNGEE. V lost 4 bases and J lost 4; bases outside the gene matches: 8. This CDR3 region has 15 residues. In nucleotides, the CDR3 is TGTGCCAGCAGCCTCTCCGGGACAGCAAATCAGCCCCAGCATTTT. This sequence encodes CASSLSGTANQPQHF.

The rearrangement joins TRBV27 to TRBJ1-5; D not resolved. V dropped 2 bases and J dropped 0 bases, with 8 bases sitting between them. The CDR3 extends over 15 amino acids. CDR1 and CDR2 from the germline V gene are MNHEY and SMNVEV (reference sequence). The CDR3 protein is CASSLGTYSNQPQHF. The CDR3 bases are TGTGCCAGCAGTTTAGGTACCTATAGCAATCAGCCCCAGCATTTT.

The J gene is TRBJ1-2, the V gene TRBV29-1; D might be TRBD1 (5 bases). The length of the CDR3 is 16 residues. V was trimmed by 0 bases and J by 4 bases, leaving 18 bases between them. Germline-derived CDR1 and CDR2 are SQVTM and ANQGSEA. CDR3 sequence reads: CSVEELATLGGYGYTF. The CDR3 DNA sequence: TGCAGCGTTGAAGAATTGGCGACATTGGGGGGCTATGGCTACACCTTC.

V usage is TRBV2 and J usage is TRBJ2-5; possible D gene TRBD1, 5 bases. The germline V and J ends were trimmed by 4 bases and 2 bases, with 5 bases remaining between them. The germline gives CDR1 SNHLY, CDR2 FYNNEI. The CDR3 sequence is 12 residues long. The CDR3 nucleotides read TGTGCCAGCAGTGGACAGCAAGAGACCCAGTACTTC. Its protein product is CASSGQQETQYF.

V and J are TRBV18 and TRBJ1-1; 7 nucleotides agree with TRBD1. The junction had 4 bases not matched to a gene; V was cut back by 2 bases and J by 4 bases. The CDR3 runs to 14 residues. Germline CDR1 reads KGHSH; CDR2 reads LQKENI. The CDR3 protein is CASSPIAGGTEAFF. The DNA of the CDR3 is TGTGCCAGCTCACCAATTGCAGGGGGCACTGAAGCTTTCTTT.

V is TRBV9 and J is TRBJ2-7; a possible D gene is TRBD2 (6 bases). Germline values: CDR1 SGDLS, CDR2 YYNGEE. The CDR3 runs 15 residues. V dropped 2 bases and J dropped 1 base, with 13 bases sitting between them. CDR3 DNA: TGTGCCAGCAGCGTCGGAGGGGTGATGTCCTACGAGCAGTACTTC. Its translation is CASSVGGVMSYEQYF.

J is TRBJ1-5 and V is TRBV6-5; D is unclear. Germline values: CDR1 MNHEY, CDR2 SVGAGI. V was pared by 2 bases and J by 1 base, with 6 bases between. The CDR3 covers 14 residues. This CDR3 reads CASSYAQSNQPQHF. The CDR3 DNA follows: TGTGCCAGCAGTTACGCCCAGAGCAATCAGCCCCAGCATTTT.

This sequence joins TRBV5-5 and TRBJ2-1; TRBD1 might be the D (6 bases). CDR3 length: 13 amino acids. V was cut by 2 bases and J by 4 bases, with 7 bases left in between. Germline assignment: CDR1 SGHKS and CDR2 YYEKEE (reference sequence). CDR3 region: CASSLQGYNEQFF. The CDR3 nucleotides read TGTGCCAGCAGCTTACAGGGTTACAATGAGCAGTTCTTC.

The rearrangement uses TRBV2 and TRBJ2-1; 14 bases fit TRBD2. This CDR3 has 15 amino acids. Germline values: CDR1 SNHLY, CDR2 FYNNEI. Trimming removed 3 bases from V and 9 bases from J; junction bases left unmatched: 4. The CDR3 DNA follows: TGTGCCAGCAGTGAGGGACTAGCGGGAGTCAGTGAGCAGTTCTTC. This sequence encodes CASSEGLAGVSEQFF. The whole variable domain, remainder taken from reference TRBV2 and TRBJ2-1, is EPEVTQTPSHQVTQMGQEVILRCVPISNHLYFYWYRQILGQKVEFLVSFYNNEISEKSEIFDDQFSVERPDGSNFTLKIRSTKLEDSAMYFCASSEGLAGVSEQFFGPGTRLTVL.

This sequence joins TRBV6-6 and TRBJ2-4; TRBD1 aligns across 9 bases. V lost 5 bases, J lost 6 bases, and 5 bases stayed unmatched. This CDR3 is built from 14 residues. In germline, CDR1 is MNHNY, CDR2 SVGAGI (reference sequence). The DNA for the CDR3 is TGTGCCAGCAGTCCCCGACAGGGGGGAAACATTCAGTACTTC. This codes for CASSPRQGGNIQYF.

This rearrangement joins TRBV2 to TRBJ1-2; TRBD1 matches 8 bases. CDR1 SNHLY and CDR2 FYNNEI come from the germline V gene. V dropped 4 bases and J dropped 8; count of bases not matched to a gene: 6. The CDR3 sequence is 13 residues long. CDR3 in DNA: TGTGCCAGCAGTGGACAGGACAGGGACGGCTACACCTTC. Its protein is CASSGQDRDGYTF.

V gene TRBV7-8 combines with J gene TRBJ1-2; TRBD1 might be the D (5 bases). Germline-derived CDR1 and CDR2 are SGHVS and FQNEAQ. The CDR3 runs 15 residues. The V end was cut by 1 base, the J end by 8 bases, with 17 bases between. In DNA form, the CDR3 reads TGTGCCAGCAGCTTAGTTGGTACGGGGGTTCGGGGCTACACCTTC. It codes for CASSLVGTGVRGYTF.